This T cell receptor beta chain was sequenced in a study of cytomegalovirus exposure and HLA in healthy donors. The PCR employed 60 Vbeta primers together with 13 Jbeta primers. The assay was immunoSEQ multiplex PCR, and TCRdb's table has in-frame clones only and misses some. The table shows about 160,000 clones, with over 70% occurring only once. Notes on this clone: What it recognizes is unknown.

Whole-study results and caveats: In a later analysis, most CMV-associated TCR beta chains appeared HLA-restricted.

Deletions cut 1 base from V and 0 bases from J, with 10 bases between. The CDR3 is made up of 16 amino acids. Germline V lookup: CDR1 SGHRS, CDR2 YFSETQ. V usage is TRBV5-1 and J usage is TRBJ2-2; maybe TRBD1 (5 bases). Sequenced material: PBMCs. The sequence derives from a woman in her 30s in good health and CMV-seronegative. Written as DNA, the CDR3 is TGCGCCAGCAGCTTGTTACAGGCATCGAACACCGGGGAGCTGTTTTTT. Translated, it gives CASSLLQASNTGELFF.